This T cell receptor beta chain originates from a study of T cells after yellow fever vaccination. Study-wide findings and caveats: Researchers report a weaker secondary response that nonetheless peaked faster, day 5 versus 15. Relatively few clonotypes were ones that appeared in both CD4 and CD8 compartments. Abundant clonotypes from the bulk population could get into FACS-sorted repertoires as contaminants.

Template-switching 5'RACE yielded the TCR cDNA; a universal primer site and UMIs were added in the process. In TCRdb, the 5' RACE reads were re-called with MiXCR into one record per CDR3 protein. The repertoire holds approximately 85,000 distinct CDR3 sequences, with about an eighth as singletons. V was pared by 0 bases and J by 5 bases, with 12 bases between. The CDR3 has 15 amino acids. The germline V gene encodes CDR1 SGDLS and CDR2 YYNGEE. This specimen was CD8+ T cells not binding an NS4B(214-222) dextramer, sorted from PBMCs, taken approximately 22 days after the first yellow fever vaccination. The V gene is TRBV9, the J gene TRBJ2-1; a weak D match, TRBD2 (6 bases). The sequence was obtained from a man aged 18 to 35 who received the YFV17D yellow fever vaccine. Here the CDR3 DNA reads TGTGCCAGCAGCGTAGAGGGACTTCTCCACAATGAGCAGTTCTTC. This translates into CASSVEGLLHNEQFF.